The 20 T cell receptor beta chains reported below all come from one sample, sequenced in a study of beta chain features in type 1 diabetes. These receptors' antigens are unknown. The sequenced template was cDNA made from the entire isolated RNA. The data were produced by immunoSEQ multiplex PCR, yet TCRdb's version contains in-frame clones alone and is incomplete. Of 95,000 to 150,000 clones listed, roughly a sixth are singletons. Study-wide results and caveats: Moderately but significantly shorter TCRB CDR3s were found in Type 1 diabetes patients in all four CD4+ subsets.

Sequencing input: central memory CD4+ T cells from blood. These receptors were taken from a man between 18 and 35 years old with type 1 diabetes.

In its sample, this clone was seen a few times. The rearrangement joins TRBV9 to TRBJ2-2; D call uncertain. From germline, CDR1 is SGDLS and CDR2 YYNGEE. Deletions cut 4 bases from V and 3 bases from J, with 4 bases between. This CDR3 spans 12 amino acids. The CDR3 is CASSFYTGELFF. CDR3 nucleotides: TGTGCCAGCAGCTTTTACACCGGGGAGCTGTTTTTT. Together with reference TRBV9 and TRBJ2-2, the CDR3 gives the full variable domain: DSGVTQTPKHLITATGQRVTLRCSPRSGDLSVYWYQQSLDQGLQFLIQYYNGEERAKGNILERFSAQQFPDLHSELNLSSLELGDSALYFCASSFYTGELFFGEGSRLTVL.

On this clone: Other DNA sequences within the sample encode an identical CDR3. The chain uses TRBV7-2 and TRBJ2-5; D gene uncertain. This CDR3 region has 11 residues. From germline, CDR1 is SGHTA and CDR2 FQGNSA. The ends were cut back, 6 bases at V and 2 bases at J, with 4 bases in the middle. In DNA, the CDR3 is TGTGCCAGCAGTTTTCAAGAGACCCAGTACTTC. It specifies CASSFQETQYF.

This clone has a handful of counts. This chain connects TRBV7-2 to TRBJ2-1; 7 nucleotides line up with TRBD1. Trimming removed 4 bases from V and 12 bases from J; junction bases left unmatched: 9. The CDR3 sequence is 13 residues long. The V gene's germline CDR1 is SGHTA and CDR2 FQGNSA. The CDR3 nucleotides are TGTGCCAGCAGCTCCATAGAGGGGGCATGGCAGTTCTTC. Protein sequence: CASSSIEGAWQFF. The variable domain in full, with the rest retrieved from reference TRBV7-2 and TRBJ2-1, is GAGVSQSPSNKVTEKGKDVELRCDPISGHTALYWYRQSLGQGLEFLIYFQGNSAPDKSGLPSDRFSAERTGGSVSTLTIQRTQQEDSAVYLCASSSIEGAWQFFGPGTRLTVL.

The chain recombines TRBV25-1 with TRBJ1-2, with D perhaps matching TRBD1 (6 bases). Germline V gene lookup returns CDR1 MGHDK and CDR2 SYGVNS. V gave up 8 bases and J gave up 5 bases, with 15 bases separating them. The CDR3 consists of 13 residues. The DNA for the CDR3 is TGTGCCAGCCAAGCAGGGGCCGGGTATGGCTACACCTTC. Its protein product is CASQAGAGYGYTF.

This clone showed up just a few times. The genes are TRBV7-9 and TRBJ2-5; D is uncertain. The V end was cut by 2 bases, the J end by 5 bases, with 3 bases between. Germline V gene data show CDR1 as SEHNR and CDR2 as FQNEAQ (reference sequence). This CDR3 has 11 amino acids. The CDR3 bases are TGTGCCAGCAGCTTATTTGAGACCCAGTACTTC. Translated, it gives CASSLFETQYF.

This clone turned up a few times. This chain joins TRBV27 and TRBJ2-3, with D unresolved. The CDR3 runs 14 residues. Germline V gene sequence: CDR1 MNHEY, CDR2 SMNVEV (reference sequence). V lost 3 bases to trimming and J lost 1 base, with 8 bases between them. The CDR3 loop reads CASSLEYGTDTQYF. The CDR3 region has the DNA TGTGCCAGCAGTTTGGAATACGGCACAGATACGCAGTATTTT.

The V and J genes are TRBV2 and TRBJ2-5, with TRBD2 as a possible D gene (6 bases). V lost 7 bases to trimming and J lost 5 bases, with 11 bases between them. The CDR3 extends over 12 amino acids. Germline assignment: CDR1 SNHLY and CDR2 FYNNEI. The CDR3, as DNA: TGTGCCAGCATAGCGGCGGGGGAGACCCAGTACTTC. Encoded protein: CASIAAGETQYF.

In its sample, this clone was seen a few times. This chain connects TRBV10-3 to TRBJ2-7, with a tentative D call TRBD1 (5 bases). V lost 4 bases and J 3 bases, leaving 7 bases between the germline ends. CDR3 length equals 12 residues. Germline lookup yields CDR1 ENHRY and CDR2 SYGVKD. The CDR3 DNA follows: TGTGCCATCAGTGTGACAGTCTACGAGCAGTACTTC. It yields the protein CAISVTVYEQYF.

This clone was seen at least ten times. The sample has other DNA sequences that encode this CDR3 too. This CDR3 is CASSSQGNTGELFF. Here the CDR3 DNA reads TGTGCCAGCAGTTCACAGGGGAACACCGGGGAGCTGTTTTTT. The chain joins TRBV5-8 to TRBJ2-2; maybe TRBD1 (6 bases). CDR1 is SGHTS, CDR2 YDEGEE, per germline. V lost 5 bases and J lost 1, with 9 bases in between. The CDR3 totals 14 residues.

This clone was detected many times. The chain recombines TRBV4-2 with TRBJ2-1; 10 bases map to TRBD2. In germline, CDR1 is LGHNA, CDR2 YNFKEQ. The V and J ends lost 4 bases and 8 bases, in that order; junction bases with no gene match: 11. The CDR3 spans 16 residues. Here the CDR3 reads CASSPLGLAGAYEQFF. The CDR3 nucleotides are TGTGCCAGCAGCCCCTTGGGCCTAGCGGGAGCCTATGAGCAGTTCTTC.

The chain employs TRBV15 and TRBJ1-2; a possible D gene is TRBD1 (5 bases). This CDR3 region has 12 residues. V dropped 0 bases and J dropped 12 bases, with 11 bases sitting between them. The germline CDR1 and CDR2 sequences are LNHNV and YYDKDF (reference sequence). The CDR3 nucleotides read TGTGCCACCAGCAGAGAAGGCGGGGCGAACACCTTC. This sequence encodes CATSREGGANTF.

This clone was picked up many times. The chain recombines TRBV29-1 with TRBJ1-2; D is possibly TRBD1 (6 bases). V shed 3 bases and J shed 2 bases, with 16 bases lying between them. The CDR3 runs to 15 residues. Germline values: CDR1 SQVTM, CDR2 ANQGSEA. CDR3: CSVDGTPGDNYGYTF. In nucleotides, the CDR3 is TGCAGCGTTGATGGAACACCAGGGGACAACTATGGCTACACCTTC.

This clone was seen ten or more times. Other DNA variants within this sample encode the same CDR3. The chain links TRBV6-5 to TRBJ1-2; possibly TRBD1 for D (5 bases). Trimming removed 5 bases from V and 4 bases from J, with 8 bases in between. The CDR3 consists of 12 residues. Germline lookup yields CDR1 MNHEY and CDR2 SVGAGI. The CDR3 DNA sequence: TGTGCCAGCAGTCAGGGTTTCTATGGCTACACCTTC. It specifies CASSQGFYGYTF.

The chain joins TRBV25-1 to TRBJ2-5, with TRBD2 as a possible D gene (5 bases). V gave up 1 base and J gave up 2 bases, with 8 bases separating them. The CDR3 has 14 residues. Germline V CDR1 and CDR2: MGHDK, SYGVNS. CDR3 nucleotides: TGTGCCAGCAGTGAATTCGGGGAGCAAGAGACCCAGTACTTC. Residues: CASSEFGEQETQYF. Full variable domain (rest looked up from reference TRBV25-1 and TRBJ2-5): EADIYQTPRYLVIGTGKKITLECSQTMGHDKMYWYQQDPGMELHLIHYSYGVNSTEKGDLSSESTVSRIRTEHFPLTLESARPSHTSQYLCASSEFGEQETQYFGPGTRLLVL.

V usage is TRBV4-2 and J usage is TRBJ1-5, with TRBD1 matching 7 bases. Germline lookup yields CDR1 LGHNA and CDR2 YNFKEQ. With 4 bases clipped from V and 2 bases from J, the junction kept 8 bases outside the gene matches. The CDR3 has 16 amino acids. The CDR3 loop reads CASSRGGREGNQPQHF. CDR3 nucleotide sequence: TGTGCCAGCAGCCGAGGGGGCAGGGAGGGCAATCAGCCCCAGCATTTT.

The rearrangement links TRBV7-2 to TRBJ1-4; maybe TRBD1 (5 bases). Trimming took 5 bases from V and 8 from J, leaving 9 bases between them. CDR3 length: 12 residues. Germline values: CDR1 SGHTA, CDR2 FQGNSA. CDR3: CASSLEGEKLFF. The CDR3 bases are TGTGCCAGCAGCCTCGAGGGGGAAAAACTGTTTTTT.

This clone was seen many times. V and J are TRBV15 and TRBJ1-5; TRBD1 is a possible D gene (5 bases). The ends were cut back, 0 bases at V and 4 bases at J, with 7 bases in the middle. Germline CDR1 and CDR2: LNHNV and YYDKDF (reference sequence). This CDR3 is built from 14 residues. CDR3 coding DNA: TGTGCCACCAGCAGAGATCGGGGGAATCAGCCCCAGCATTTT. It translates to CATSRDRGNQPQHF.

As for this clone: The junction departs from germline at one end; a sequencing error may be responsible. The chain carries TRBV7-7 and TRBJ2-2; D unclear. The CDR3 length is 12 residues. The germline V gene encodes CDR1 SSHAT and CDR2 FNYEAQ (reference sequence). The CDR3 DNA follows: TGTGCTAGCAGCTCCCCACGCGGGGAGCTGTTTTTT. It encodes CASSSPRGELFF. The full variable domain, completed using reference TRBV7-7 and TRBJ2-2, is GAGVSQSPRYKVTKRGQDVTLRCDPISSHATLYWYQQALGQGPEFLTYFNYEAQPDKSGLPSDRFSAERPEGSISTLTIQRTEQRDSAMYRCASSSPRGELFFGEGSRLTVL.

This clone has just a few counts. The chain couples TRBV7-3 to TRBJ2-1; 14 bases map to TRBD2. V gave up 5 bases and J gave up 6 bases; unmatched junction bases: 6. CDR3 length: 16 amino acids. The germline V gene has CDR1 SGHTA and CDR2 FQGTGA. In nucleotides, the CDR3 is TGTGCCAGCAGCCCCCGGACTAGCGGGGGGCTCAATGAGCAGTTCTTC. Its translation is CASSPRTSGGLNEQFF.

The rearrangement links TRBV5-1 to TRBJ2-3, with 7 bases fitting TRBD2. Germline V gene sequence: CDR1 SGHRS, CDR2 YFSETQ. J was trimmed by 0 bases and V by 4 bases; bases with no gene match: 2. The CDR3 is 14 residues long. The CDR3 sequence is CASSDGGSTDTQYF. DNA of the CDR3: TGCGCCAGCAGCGACGGGGGGAGCACAGATACGCAGTATTTT.